This TCR beta chain was captured in a study of blood T cells in healthy people across ages. Whole-study findings and limits: There were more naive CD4+ cells and higher diversity in long-lived donors than in aged donors.

This clonotype was counted between two and nine times. No antigen is known for it. Together with a sample-barcoded 5' primer, a J-beta primer mix was included in a second PCR lasting roughly 6 to 12 cycles. Using its own MiXCR run on the 5' RACE reads, TCRdb lists one record per CDR3 protein. The repertoire has under 2 million distinct CDR3 sequences, 34% of them found once; the top ten carry approximately 10%. Sample: blood. The receptor was isolated from a woman aged 25 to 39 in good health.

CDR3 nucleotides: TGTGCCAGTTCAGTAGTGGGTACTGGGGCCAACGTCCTGACTTTC. It translates to CASSVVGTGANVLTF. J is TRBJ2-6 and V is TRBV6-1; D gene unclear. V gave up 9 bases and J gave up 2 bases, with 14 bases separating them. The CDR3 has 15 amino acids. The germline gives CDR1 MNHNS, CDR2 SASEGT.